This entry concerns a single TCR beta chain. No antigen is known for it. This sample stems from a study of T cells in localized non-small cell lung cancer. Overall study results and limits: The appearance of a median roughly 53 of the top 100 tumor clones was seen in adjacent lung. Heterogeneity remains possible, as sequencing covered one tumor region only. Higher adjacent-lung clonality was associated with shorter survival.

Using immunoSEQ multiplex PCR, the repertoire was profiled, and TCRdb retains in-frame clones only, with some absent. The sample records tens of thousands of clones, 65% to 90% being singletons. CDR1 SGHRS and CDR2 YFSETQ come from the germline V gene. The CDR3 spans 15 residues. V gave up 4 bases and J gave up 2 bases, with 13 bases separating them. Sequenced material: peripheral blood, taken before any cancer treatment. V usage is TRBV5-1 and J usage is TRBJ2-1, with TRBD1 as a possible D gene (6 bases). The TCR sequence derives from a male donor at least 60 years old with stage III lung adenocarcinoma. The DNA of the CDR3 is TGCGCCAGCAGCCCTGACAGGATTGCCTACAATGAGCAGTTCTTC. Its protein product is CASSPDRIAYNEQFF.